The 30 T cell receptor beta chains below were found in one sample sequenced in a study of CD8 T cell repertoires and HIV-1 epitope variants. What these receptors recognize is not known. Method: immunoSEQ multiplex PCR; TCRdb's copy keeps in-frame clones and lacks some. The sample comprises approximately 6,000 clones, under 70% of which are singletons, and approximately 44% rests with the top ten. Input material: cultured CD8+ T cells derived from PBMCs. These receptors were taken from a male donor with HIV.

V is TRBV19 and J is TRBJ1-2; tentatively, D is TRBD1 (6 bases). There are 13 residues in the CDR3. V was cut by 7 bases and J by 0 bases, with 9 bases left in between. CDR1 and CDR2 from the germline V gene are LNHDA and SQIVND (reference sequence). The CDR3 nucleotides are TGTGCCAGTATAGGGGGGTCTAACTATGGCTACACCTTC. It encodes CASIGGSNYGYTF.

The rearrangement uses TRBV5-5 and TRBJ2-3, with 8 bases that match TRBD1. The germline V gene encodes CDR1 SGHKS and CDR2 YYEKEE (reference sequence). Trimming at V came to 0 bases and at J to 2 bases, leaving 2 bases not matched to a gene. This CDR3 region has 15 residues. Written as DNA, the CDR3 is TGTGCCAGCAGCTTGGCGGACAGGGACACAGATACGCAGTATTTT. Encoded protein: CASSLADRDTDTQYF.

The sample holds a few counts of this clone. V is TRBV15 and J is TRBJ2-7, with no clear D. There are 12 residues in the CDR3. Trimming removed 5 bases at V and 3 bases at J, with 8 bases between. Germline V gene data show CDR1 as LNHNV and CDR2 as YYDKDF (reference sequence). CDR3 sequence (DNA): TGTGCCACCAGCGGCGACGGCTACGAGCAGTACTTC. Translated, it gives CATSGDGYEQYF.

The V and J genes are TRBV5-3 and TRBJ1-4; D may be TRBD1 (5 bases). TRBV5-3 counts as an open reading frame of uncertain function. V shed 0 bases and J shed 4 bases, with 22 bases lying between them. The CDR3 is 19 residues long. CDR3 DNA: TGTGCCAGAAGCTTGGGACTCCCCATGGGGTCAGGGATTAATGAAAAACTGTTTTTT. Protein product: CARSLGLPMGSGINEKLFF.

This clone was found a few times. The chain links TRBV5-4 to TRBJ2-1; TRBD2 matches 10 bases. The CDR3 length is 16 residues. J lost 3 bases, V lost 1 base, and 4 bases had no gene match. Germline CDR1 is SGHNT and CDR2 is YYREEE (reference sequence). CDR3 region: CASSLWLAGDYNEQFF. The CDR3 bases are TGTGCCAGCAGCTTGTGGCTAGCGGGAGACTACAATGAGCAGTTCTTC.

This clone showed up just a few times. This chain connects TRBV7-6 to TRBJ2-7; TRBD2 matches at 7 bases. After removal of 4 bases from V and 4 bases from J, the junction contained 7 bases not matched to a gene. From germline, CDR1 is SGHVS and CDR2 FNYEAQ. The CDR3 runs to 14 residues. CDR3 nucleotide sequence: TGTGCCAGCAGCTCCCTAGCGGAAGATTACGAGCAGTACTTC. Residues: CASSSLAEDYEQYF.

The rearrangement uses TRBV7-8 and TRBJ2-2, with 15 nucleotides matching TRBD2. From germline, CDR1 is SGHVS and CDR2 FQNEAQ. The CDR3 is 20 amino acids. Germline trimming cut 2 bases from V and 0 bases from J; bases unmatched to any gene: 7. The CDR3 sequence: CASSLRAGLAGGSNTGELFF. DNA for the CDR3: TGTGCCAGCAGCTTACGCGCGGGACTAGCGGGAGGTTCGAACACCGGGGAGCTGTTTTTT.

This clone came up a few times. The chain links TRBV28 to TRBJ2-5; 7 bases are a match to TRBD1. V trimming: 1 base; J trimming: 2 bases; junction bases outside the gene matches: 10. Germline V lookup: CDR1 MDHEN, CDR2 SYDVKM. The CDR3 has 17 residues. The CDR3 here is CASSLSPTGSRQETQYF. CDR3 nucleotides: TGTGCCAGCAGTTTATCCCCGACAGGGAGTAGGCAAGAGACCCAGTACTTC.

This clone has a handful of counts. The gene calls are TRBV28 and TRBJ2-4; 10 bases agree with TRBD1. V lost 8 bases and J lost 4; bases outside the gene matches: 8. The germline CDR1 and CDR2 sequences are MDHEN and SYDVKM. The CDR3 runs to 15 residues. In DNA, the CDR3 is TGTGCCAGCGCGTCCGGGACAGGGGATAAAAACATTCAGTACTTC. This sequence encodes CASASGTGDKNIQYF.

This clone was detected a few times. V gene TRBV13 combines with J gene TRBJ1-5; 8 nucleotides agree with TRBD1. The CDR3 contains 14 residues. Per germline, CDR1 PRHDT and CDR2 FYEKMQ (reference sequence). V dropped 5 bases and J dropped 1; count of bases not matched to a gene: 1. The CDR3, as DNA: TGTGCCAGCAGCACAGGGGGGAGCAATCAGCCCCAGCATTTT. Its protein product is CASSTGGSNQPQHF.

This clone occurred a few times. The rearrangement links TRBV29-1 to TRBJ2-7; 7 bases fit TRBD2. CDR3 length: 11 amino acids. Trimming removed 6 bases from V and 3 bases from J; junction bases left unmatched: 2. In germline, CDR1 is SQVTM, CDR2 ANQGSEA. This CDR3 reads CSVGLDYEQYF. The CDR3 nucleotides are TGCAGCGTCGGACTAGACTACGAGCAGTACTTC.

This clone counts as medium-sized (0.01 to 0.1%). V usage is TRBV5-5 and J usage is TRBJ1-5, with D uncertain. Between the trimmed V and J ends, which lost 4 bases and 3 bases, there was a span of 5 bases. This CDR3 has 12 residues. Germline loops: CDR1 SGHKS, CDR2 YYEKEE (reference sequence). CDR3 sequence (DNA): TGTGCCAGCAGCGATCACAATCAGCCCCAGCATTTT. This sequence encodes CASSDHNQPQHF.

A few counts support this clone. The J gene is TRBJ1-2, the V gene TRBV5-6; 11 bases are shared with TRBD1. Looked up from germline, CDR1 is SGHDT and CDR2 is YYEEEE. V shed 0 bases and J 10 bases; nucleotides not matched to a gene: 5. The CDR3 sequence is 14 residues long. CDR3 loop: CASSLGGTGGTYTF. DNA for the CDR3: TGTGCCAGCAGCTTGGGCGGGACAGGGGGAACCTACACCTTC. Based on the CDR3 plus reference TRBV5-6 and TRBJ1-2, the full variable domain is DAGVTQSPTHLIKTRGQQVTLRCSPKSGHDTVSWYQQALGQGPQFIFQYYEEEERQRGNFPDRFSGHQFPNYSSELNVNALLLGDSALYLCASSLGGTGGTYTFGSGTRLTVV.

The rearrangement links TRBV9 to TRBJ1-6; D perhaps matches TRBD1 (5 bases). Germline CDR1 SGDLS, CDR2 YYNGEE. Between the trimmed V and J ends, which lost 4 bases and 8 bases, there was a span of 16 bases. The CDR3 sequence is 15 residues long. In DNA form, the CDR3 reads TGTGCCAGCAGCACCTCTGGACGGGGGGATTCACCCCTCCACTTT. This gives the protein CASSTSGRGDSPLHF.

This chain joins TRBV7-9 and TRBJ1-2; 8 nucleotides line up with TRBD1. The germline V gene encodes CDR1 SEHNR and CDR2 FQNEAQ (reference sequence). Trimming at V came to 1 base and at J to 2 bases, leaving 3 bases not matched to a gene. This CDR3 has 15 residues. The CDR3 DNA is TGTGCCAGCAGCTTAGAGTCAGGGGGCAACTATGGCTACACCTTC. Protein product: CASSLESGGNYGYTF.

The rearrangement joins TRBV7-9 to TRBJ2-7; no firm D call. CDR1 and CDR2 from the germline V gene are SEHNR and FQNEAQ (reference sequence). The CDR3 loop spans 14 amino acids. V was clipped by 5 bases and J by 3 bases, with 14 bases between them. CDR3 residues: CASSGKELIYEQYF. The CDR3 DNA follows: TGTGCCAGCAGCGGAAAGGAGCTAATCTACGAGCAGTACTTC.

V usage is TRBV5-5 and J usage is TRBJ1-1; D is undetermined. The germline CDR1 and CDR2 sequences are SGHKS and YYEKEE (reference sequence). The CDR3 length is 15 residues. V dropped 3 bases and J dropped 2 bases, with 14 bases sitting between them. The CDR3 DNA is TGTGCCAGCAGCTCTCTATCACAAGTAAACACTGAAGCTTTCTTT. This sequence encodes CASSSLSQVNTEAFF.

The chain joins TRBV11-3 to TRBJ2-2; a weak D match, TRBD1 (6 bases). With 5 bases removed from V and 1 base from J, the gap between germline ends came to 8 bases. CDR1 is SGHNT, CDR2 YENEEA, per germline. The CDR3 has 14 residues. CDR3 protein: CASSTDRNTGELFF. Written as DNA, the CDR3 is TGTGCCAGCAGCACGGACAGGAACACCGGGGAGCTGTTTTTT.

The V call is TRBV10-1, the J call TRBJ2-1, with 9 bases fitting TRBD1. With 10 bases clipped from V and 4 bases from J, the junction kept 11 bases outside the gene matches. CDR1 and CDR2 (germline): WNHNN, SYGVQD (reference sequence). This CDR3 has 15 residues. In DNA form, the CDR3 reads TGCGCCAACCCCCCCGGGACAGGGAGATACAATGAGCAGTTCTTC. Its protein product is CANPPGTGRYNEQFF.

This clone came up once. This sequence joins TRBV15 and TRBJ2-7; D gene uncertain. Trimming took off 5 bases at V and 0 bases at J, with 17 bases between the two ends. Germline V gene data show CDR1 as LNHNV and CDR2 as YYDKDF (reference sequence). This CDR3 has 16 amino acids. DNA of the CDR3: TGTGCCACCAGCCCTCCGGTCGATGGGGACTCCTACGAGCAGTACTTC. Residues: CATSPPVDGDSYEQYF.

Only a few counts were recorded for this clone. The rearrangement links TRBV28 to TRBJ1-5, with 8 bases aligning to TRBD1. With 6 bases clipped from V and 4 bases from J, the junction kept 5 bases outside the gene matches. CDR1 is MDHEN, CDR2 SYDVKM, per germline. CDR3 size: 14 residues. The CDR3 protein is CASRLWTGNQPQHF. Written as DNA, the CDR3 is TGTGCCAGCAGGCTCTGGACAGGGAATCAGCCCCAGCATTTT.

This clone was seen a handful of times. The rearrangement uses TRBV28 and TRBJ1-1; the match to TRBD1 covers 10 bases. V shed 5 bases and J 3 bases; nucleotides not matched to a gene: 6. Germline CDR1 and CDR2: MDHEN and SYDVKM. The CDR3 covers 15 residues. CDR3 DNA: TGTGCCAGCAGTCCGATAGGACAGGGGGACACTGAAGCTTTCTTT. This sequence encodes CASSPIGQGDTEAFF.

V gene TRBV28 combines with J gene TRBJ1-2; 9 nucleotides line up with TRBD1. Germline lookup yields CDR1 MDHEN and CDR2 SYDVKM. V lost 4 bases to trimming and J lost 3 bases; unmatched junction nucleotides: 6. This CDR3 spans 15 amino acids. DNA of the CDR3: TGTGCCAGCAGTTCCGGGACAGGGACCGACTATGGCTACACCTTC. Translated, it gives CASSSGTGTDYGYTF.

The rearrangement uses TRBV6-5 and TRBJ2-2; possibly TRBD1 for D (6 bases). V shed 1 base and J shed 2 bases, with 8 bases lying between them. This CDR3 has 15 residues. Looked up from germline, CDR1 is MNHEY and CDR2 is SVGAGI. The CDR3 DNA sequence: TGTGCCAGCAGTTACTTAGGGGGAAACACCGGGGAGCTGTTTTTT. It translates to CASSYLGGNTGELFF.

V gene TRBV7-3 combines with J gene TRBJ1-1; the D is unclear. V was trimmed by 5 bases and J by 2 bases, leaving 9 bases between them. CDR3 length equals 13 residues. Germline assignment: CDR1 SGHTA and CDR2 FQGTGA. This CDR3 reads CASSPQYNTEAFF. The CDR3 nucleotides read TGTGCCAGCAGCCCACAGTACAACACTGAAGCTTTCTTT.

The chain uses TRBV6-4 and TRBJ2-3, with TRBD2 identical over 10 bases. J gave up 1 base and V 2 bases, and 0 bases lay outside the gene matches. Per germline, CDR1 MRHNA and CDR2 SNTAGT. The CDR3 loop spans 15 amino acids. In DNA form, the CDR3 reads TGTGCCAGCAGTGACGGGACTAGCGGCACAGATACGCAGTATTTT. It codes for CASSDGTSGTDTQYF.

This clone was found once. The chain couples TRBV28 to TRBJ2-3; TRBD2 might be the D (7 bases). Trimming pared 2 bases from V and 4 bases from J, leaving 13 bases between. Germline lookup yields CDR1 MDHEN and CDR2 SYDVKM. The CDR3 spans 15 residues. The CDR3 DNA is TGTGCCAGCAGTTTAATGGGGGGGCCACCAGATACGCAGTATTTT. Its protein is CASSLMGGPPDTQYF.

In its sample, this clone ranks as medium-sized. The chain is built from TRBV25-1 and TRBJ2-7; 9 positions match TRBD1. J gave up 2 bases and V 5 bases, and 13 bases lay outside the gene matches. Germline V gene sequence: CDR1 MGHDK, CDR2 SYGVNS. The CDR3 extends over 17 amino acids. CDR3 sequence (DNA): TGTGCCAGCAGTAGTGACCGATGGGACAGGGAAACCTACGAGCAGTACTTC. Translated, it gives CASSSDRWDRETYEQYF.

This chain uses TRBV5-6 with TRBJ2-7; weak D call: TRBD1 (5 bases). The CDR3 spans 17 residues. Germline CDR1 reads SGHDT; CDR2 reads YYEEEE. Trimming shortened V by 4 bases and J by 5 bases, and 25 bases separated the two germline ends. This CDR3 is CASSRWGGKEKANEQYF. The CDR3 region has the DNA TGTGCCAGCAGCCGGTGGGGCGGTAAGGAGAAGGCGAACGAGCAGTACTTC. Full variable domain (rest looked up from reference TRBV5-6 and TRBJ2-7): DAGVTQSPTHLIKTRGQQVTLRCSPKSGHDTVSWYQQALGQGPQFIFQYYEEEERQRGNFPDRFSGHQFPNYSSELNVNALLLGDSALYLCASSRWGGKEKANEQYFGPGTRLTVT.

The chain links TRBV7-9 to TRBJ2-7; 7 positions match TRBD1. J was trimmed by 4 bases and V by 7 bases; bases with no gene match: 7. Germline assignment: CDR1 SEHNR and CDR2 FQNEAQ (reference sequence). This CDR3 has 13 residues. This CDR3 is CASTTWDRYEQYF. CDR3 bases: TGTGCCAGCACCACTTGGGACAGATACGAGCAGTACTTC.